This TCR beta chain was retrieved from a study of low-dose radiotherapy and immunotherapy resistance in tumors (dated by TCRdb to between 2021 and 2023). Regarding the study in general: Cohort 1 received 0.5 Gy per fraction every 2 weeks, with a prescribed total PTV dose of 6.5 Gy. Patients in Cohort 2 were given 1 Gy per fraction every two weeks, for a total of 13 Gy across 26 weeks. Patients were given nivolumab as a 240 mg flat dose every two weeks and ipilimumab at 1 mg/kg every six weeks, with both drugs delivered intravenously. Intravenous cyclophosphamide at 200 mg/m2 was administered every two weeks, one day ahead of each radiation and immunotherapy administration. Starting on cycle 1 day 1, patients took 300 mg of aspirin by mouth once a day for four cycles. The trial did not randomize participants into treatment groups. Eight patients were included in the translational analysis: three from the first dose cohort and the first five from the second dose cohort.

What the time point label conveys for this sample: before trial treatment. The donors came from RACIN, which was a single-arm phase I dose-escalation trial that paired nivolumab and ipilimumab with aspirin, low-dose cyclophosphamide and low-dose radiotherapy. Patients with advanced, TIL-negative solid tumors were considered eligible. The instrument given in TCRdb is Illumina HiSeq 2500. Superscript III and a set of TRAV- and TRBV-specific primers were used to synthesize first-strand cDNA, so that both TCRalpha and TCRbeta chains were covered. A roughly 19-cycle PCR with Phusion amplified the TCRs, pairing a constant-region primer with the adapter that was attached to the V primers. The MessageAmp II aRNA Amplification Kit was used to amplify the isolated mRNA, with in vitro transcription run for 16 hours at 37 degrees C. The Dynabeads mRNA DIRECT Purification Kit was used to isolate mRNA for TCR sequencing. Indexed Illumina adapters were added in a second Phusion PCR of roughly 25 cycles, and the PCR products were purified with AMPure XP beads. As for the original processing: Custom Perl scripts were used to pool TCR sequences that encoded the same protein, to remove out-of-frame sequences, and to calculate the abundance of each clonotype. TCR sequences supported by only a single read were excluded from analysis. Repertoire metrics included Shannon entropy, Gini index, clonality, richness, and frequency of TCRs shared between repertoires. TCRdb applied fastp at Q25 and MiXCR to the public reads, then kept only in-frame beta chains. Every entry covers one CDR3 protein and lists the most common genes and DNA from its rows. These V and J calls originate from TCRdb's pipeline instead of the authors' own analysis. This sample comprises 54,000 or so distinct CDR3 sequences, under 30% of them detected only once. Around 5.7% of the sample is in the top ten clones.

This clonotype was observed many times. It lacks a known antigen. It has no much larger one-base neighbor in the sample; base qualities were not kept. The CDR3 holds 14 amino acids from the cysteine to the phenylalanine. Only the CDR3 portion is preserved as DNA: 42 bases, with reading frame beginning at the first base. V and J are trimmed by 7 bases and 8 bases, and the gene matches miss 11 bases of the junction. The source is a male donor with prostate cancer. The receptor chain draws on TRBV12-3 or TRBV12-4 and TRBJ2-1; TRBD2 agrees with 7 junctional bases. Here the sequenced sample was PBMCs, taken before treatment. DNA sequence: TGTGCCAGCATCCGGACTAGTTCCCTCGATGAGCAGTTCTTC. It translates as CASIRTSSLDEQFF.